Presented here are 4 T cell receptor beta chains from one specimen sequenced in a study of cytomegalovirus exposure and HLA in healthy donors. The PCR had 60 Vbeta and 13 Jbeta primers. Using immunoSEQ multiplex PCR, the repertoire was profiled, and TCRdb retains in-frame clones only, with some absent. The data show some 100,000 clones, with 84% seen just once and 0.9% to 1.5% held by the top ten. Input material: PBMCs. The receptors were gathered from a woman aged 18-29 years in good health and CMV-seronegative.

This CDR3 reads CASSLRDTNTGELFF. The CDR3 DNA reads TGTGCCAGCAGCCTCAGGGATACGAACACCGGGGAGCTGTTTTTT. The V call is TRBV7-9, the J call TRBJ2-2; possibly TRBD1 for D (5 bases). The length of the CDR3 is 15 residues. V was pared by 5 bases and J by 0 bases, with 10 bases between. Looked up from germline, CDR1 is SEHNR and CDR2 is FQNEAQ (reference sequence). The complete variable domain, with remaining parts taken from reference TRBV7-9 and TRBJ2-2, reads DTGVSQNPRHKITKRGQNVTFRCDPISEHNRLYWYRQTLGQGPEFLTYFQNEAQLEKSRLLSDRFSAERPKGSFSTLEIQRTEQGDSAMYLCASSLRDTNTGELFFGEGSRLTVL.

The chain joins TRBV11-2 to TRBJ2-7, with D perhaps matching TRBD1 (6 bases). The germline V gene encodes CDR1 SGHAT and CDR2 FQNNGV. CDR3 length: 15 amino acids. The V end was cut by 1 base, the J end by 2 bases, with 12 bases between. The CDR3: CASSLAAGVPYEQYF. In DNA, the CDR3 is TGTGCCAGCAGCTTAGCGGCAGGGGTACCCTACGAGCAGTACTTC.

V gene TRBV7-2 combines with J gene TRBJ2-5; 9 nucleotides align to TRBD2. Trimming removed 4 bases from V and 2 bases from J; junction bases left unmatched: 5. This CDR3 spans 15 amino acids. Germline V gene lookup returns CDR1 SGHTA and CDR2 FQGNSA. CDR3 nucleotides: TGTGCCAGCAGCTCCCGACTAGCGGCTCAAGAGACCCAGTACTTC. Amino acid sequence: CASSSRLAAQETQYF. The full variable domain, rest sourced from reference TRBV7-2 and TRBJ2-5, is GAGVSQSPSNKVTEKGKDVELRCDPISGHTALYWYRQSLGQGLEFLIYFQGNSAPDKSGLPSDRFSAERTGGSVSTLTIQRTQQEDSAVYLCASSSRLAAQETQYFGPGTRLLVL.

CDR3 sequence: CASSRPSKLAGDRYEQYF. DNA of the CDR3: TGCGCCAGCAGCCGCCCCTCTAAACTAGCGGGGGATCGTTACGAGCAGTACTTC. This rearrangement joins TRBV4-1 to TRBJ2-7; TRBD2 matches 11 bases. The CDR3 loop spans 18 amino acids. CDR1 MGHRA and CDR2 YSYEKL come from the germline V gene. Unmatched junction bases numbered 15, after V lost 4 bases and J lost 4 bases.